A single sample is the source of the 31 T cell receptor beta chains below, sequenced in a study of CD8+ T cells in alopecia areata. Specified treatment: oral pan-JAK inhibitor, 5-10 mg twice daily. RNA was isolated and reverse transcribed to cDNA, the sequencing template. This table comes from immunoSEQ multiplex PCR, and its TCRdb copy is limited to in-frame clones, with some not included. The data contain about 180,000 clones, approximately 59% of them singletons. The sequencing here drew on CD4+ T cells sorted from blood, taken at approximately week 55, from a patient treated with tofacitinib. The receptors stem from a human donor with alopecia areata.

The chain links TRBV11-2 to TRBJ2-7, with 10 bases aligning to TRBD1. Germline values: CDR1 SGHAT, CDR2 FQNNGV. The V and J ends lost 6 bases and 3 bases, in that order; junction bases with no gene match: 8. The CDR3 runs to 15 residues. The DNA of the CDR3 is TGTGCCAGCAGGCGAAACCGGGACAGGGGCTACGAGCAGTACTTC. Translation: CASRRNRDRGYEQYF.

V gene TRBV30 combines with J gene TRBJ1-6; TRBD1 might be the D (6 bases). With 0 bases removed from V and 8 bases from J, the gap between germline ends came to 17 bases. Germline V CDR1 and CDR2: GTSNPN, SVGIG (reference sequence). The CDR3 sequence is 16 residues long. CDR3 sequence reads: CAWSVLGAPGHSPLHF. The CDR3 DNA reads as TGTGCCTGGAGTGTACTGGGGGCGCCGGGTCATTCACCCCTCCACTTT.

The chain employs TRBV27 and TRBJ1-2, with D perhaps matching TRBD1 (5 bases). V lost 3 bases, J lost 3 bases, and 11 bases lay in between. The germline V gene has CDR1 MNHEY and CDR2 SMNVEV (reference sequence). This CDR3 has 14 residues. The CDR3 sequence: CASSFKGPDYGYTF. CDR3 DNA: TGTGCCAGCAGTTTTAAGGGGCCCGACTATGGCTACACCTTC.

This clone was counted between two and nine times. CDR3 amino acids: CSVPAGANGGELFF. CDR3 sequence (DNA): TGCAGCGTCCCAGCAGGGGCCAACGGGGGGGAGCTGTTTTTT. The rearrangement joins TRBV29-1 to TRBJ2-2, with a tentative D call TRBD1 (6 bases). This CDR3 spans 14 amino acids. The germline CDR1 and CDR2 sequences are SQVTM and ANQGSEA. V was pared by 6 bases and J by 8 bases, with 19 bases between.

The CDR3: CASSILAGGRTDTQYF. The CDR3 bases are TGTGCCAGTAGTATCCTAGCGGGGGGACGCACAGATACGCAGTATTTT. This sequence joins TRBV19 and TRBJ2-3, with TRBD2 matching 11 bases. Germline-derived CDR1 and CDR2 are LNHDA and SQIVND (reference sequence). This CDR3 has 16 amino acids. V shed 3 bases and J 1 base; nucleotides not matched to a gene: 3.

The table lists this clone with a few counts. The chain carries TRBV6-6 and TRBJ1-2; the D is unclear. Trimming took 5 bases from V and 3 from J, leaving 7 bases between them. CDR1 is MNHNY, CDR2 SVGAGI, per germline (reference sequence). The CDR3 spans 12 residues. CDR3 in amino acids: CASSQIDYGYTF. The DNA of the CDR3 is TGTGCCAGCAGTCAAATAGACTATGGCTACACCTTC.

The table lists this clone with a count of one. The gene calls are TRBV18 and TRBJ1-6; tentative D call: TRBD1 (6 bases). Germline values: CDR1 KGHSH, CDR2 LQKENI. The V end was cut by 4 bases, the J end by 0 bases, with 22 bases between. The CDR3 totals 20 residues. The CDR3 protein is CASSRGAGAAQSSYNSPLHF. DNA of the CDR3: TGTGCCAGCTCACGAGGGGCAGGGGCTGCGCAAAGCTCCTATAATTCACCCCTCCACTTT.

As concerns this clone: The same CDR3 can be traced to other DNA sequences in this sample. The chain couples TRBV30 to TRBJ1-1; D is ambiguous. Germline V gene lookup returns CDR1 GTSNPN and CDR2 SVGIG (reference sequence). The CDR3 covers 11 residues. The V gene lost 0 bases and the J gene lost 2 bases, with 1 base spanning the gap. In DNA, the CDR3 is TGTGCCTGGAGTGTAAACACTGAAGCTTTCTTT. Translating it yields CAWSVNTEAFF.

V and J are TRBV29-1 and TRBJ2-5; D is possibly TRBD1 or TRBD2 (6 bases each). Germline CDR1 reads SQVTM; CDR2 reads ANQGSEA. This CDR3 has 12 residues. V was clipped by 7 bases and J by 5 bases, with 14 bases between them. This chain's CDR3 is CSGRQAGETQYF. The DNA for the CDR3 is TGCAGCGGACGACAGGCGGGGGAGACCCAGTACTTC. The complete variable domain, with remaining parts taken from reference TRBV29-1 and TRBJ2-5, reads SAVISQKPSRDICQRGTSLTIQCQVDSQVTMMFWYRQQPGQSLTLIATANQGSEATYESGFVIDKFPISRPNLTFSTLTVSNMSPEDSSIYLCSGRQAGETQYFGPGTRLLVL.

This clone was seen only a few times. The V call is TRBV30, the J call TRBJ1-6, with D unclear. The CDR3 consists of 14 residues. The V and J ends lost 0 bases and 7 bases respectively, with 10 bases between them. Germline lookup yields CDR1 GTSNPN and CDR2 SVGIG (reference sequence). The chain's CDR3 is CAWSVVGGNSPLHF. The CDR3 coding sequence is TGTGCCTGGAGTGTGGTCGGCGGGAATTCACCCCTCCACTTT.

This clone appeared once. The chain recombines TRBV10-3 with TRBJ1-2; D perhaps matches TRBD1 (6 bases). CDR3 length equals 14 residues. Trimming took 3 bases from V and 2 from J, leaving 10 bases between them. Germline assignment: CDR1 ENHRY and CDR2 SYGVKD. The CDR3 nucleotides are TGTGCCATCAGTGACTCAACAGGGAACTATGGCTACACCTTC. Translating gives CAISDSTGNYGYTF.

CDR3 in DNA: TGTGCCATCAGTGTCCAGGGCGGCTATGGCTACACCTTC. Encoded protein: CAISVQGGYGYTF. The gene calls are TRBV10-3 and TRBJ1-2, with D maybe TRBD1 (5 bases). This CDR3 contains 13 residues. Germline CDR1 ENHRY, CDR2 SYGVKD. Trimming took off 4 bases at V and 4 bases at J, with 10 bases between the two ends.

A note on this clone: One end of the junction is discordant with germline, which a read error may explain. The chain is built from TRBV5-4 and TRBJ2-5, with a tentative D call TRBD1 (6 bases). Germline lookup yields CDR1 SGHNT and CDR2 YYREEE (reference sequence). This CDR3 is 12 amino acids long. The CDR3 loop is CASSARGDEGDF. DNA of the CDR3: TGTGCCAGCAGTGCCCGAGGAGATGAGGGGGACTTC.

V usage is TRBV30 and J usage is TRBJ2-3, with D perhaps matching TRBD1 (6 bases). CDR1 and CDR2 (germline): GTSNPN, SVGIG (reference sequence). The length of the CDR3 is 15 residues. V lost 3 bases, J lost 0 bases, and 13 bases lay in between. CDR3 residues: CAWRLGGSSTDTQYF. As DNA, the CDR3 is TGTGCCTGGAGGTTAGGGGGTTCTAGCACAGATACGCAGTATTTT.

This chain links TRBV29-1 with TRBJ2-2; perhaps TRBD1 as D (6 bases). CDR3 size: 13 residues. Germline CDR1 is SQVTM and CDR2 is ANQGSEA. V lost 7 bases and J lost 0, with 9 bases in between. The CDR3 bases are TGCAGCGCGGACAGTTCGAACACCGGGGAGCTGTTTTTT. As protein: CSADSSNTGELFF.

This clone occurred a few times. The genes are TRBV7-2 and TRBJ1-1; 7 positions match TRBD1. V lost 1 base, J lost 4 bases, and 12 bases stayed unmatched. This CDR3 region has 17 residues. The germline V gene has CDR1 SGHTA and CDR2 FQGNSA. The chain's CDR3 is CASSLDQGGRATTEAFF. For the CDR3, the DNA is TGTGCCAGCAGCTTAGATCAGGGGGGTAGGGCGACCACTGAAGCTTTCTTT.

In nucleotides, the CDR3 is TGCGCCAGCAGCCAAGAAACCAGGGTGGGAAACATTCAGTACTTC. It codes for CASSQETRVGNIQYF. This sequence joins TRBV4-1 and TRBJ2-4, with D maybe TRBD1 (5 bases). The length of the CDR3 is 15 residues. CDR1 and CDR2 from the germline V gene are MGHRA and YSYEKL. Trimming removed 0 bases at V and 6 bases at J, with 12 bases between.

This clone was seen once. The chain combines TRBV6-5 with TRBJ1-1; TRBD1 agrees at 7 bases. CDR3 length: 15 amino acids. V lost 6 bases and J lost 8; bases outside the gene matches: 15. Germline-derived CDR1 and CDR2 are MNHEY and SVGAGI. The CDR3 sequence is CASRGTNLEGAEAFF. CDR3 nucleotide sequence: TGTGCCAGCAGGGGGACCAACCTCGAGGGGGCCGAAGCTTTCTTT.

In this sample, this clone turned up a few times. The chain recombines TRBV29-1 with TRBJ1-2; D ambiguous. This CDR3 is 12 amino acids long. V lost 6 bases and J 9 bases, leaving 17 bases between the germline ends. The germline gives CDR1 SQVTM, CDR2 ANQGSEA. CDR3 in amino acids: CSVDADTLRYTF. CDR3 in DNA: TGCAGCGTAGACGCCGACACCCTTCGCTACACCTTC.

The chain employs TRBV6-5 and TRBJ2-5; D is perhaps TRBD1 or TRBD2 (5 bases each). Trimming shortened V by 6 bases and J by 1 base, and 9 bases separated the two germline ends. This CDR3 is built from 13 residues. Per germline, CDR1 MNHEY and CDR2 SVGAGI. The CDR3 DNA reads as TGTGCCAGCAGGAGGGGTCTCCAAGAGACCCAGTACTTC. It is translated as CASRRGLQETQYF.

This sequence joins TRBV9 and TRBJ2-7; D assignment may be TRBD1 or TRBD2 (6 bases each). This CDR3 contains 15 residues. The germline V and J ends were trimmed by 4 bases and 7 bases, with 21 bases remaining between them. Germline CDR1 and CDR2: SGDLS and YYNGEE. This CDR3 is CASSPRLGGIGEQYF. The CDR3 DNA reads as TGTGCCAGCAGCCCAAGACTAGGGGGGATTGGAGAGCAGTACTTC.

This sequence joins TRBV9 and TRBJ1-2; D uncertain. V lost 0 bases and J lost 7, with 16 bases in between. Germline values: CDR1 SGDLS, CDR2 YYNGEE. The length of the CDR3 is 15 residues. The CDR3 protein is CASSVATTVQAGYTF. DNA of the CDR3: TGTGCCAGCAGCGTAGCAACAACGGTCCAGGCTGGCTACACCTTC.

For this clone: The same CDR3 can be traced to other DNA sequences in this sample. Written as DNA, the CDR3 is TGTGCCAGCATCCGGCGAGGCACAGATACGCAGTATTTT. Amino acid sequence: CASIRRGTDTQYF. The chain recombines TRBV2 with TRBJ2-3; D gene uncertain. This CDR3 is built from 13 residues. From germline, CDR1 is SNHLY and CDR2 FYNNEI. V was clipped by 7 bases and J by 1 base, with 9 bases between them.

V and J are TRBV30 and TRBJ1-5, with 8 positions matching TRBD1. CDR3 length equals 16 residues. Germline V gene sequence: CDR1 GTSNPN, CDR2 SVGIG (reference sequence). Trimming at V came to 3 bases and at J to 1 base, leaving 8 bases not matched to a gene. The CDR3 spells CAWSIQGAQSNQPQHF. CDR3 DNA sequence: TGTGCCTGGAGCATTCAGGGGGCTCAAAGCAATCAGCCCCAGCATTTT.

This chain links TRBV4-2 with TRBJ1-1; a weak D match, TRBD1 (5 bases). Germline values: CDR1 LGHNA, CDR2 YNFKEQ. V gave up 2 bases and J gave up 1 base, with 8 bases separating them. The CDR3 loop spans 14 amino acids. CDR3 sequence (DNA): TGTGCCAGCAGCCAACCTAGGGGGAACACTGAAGCTTTCTTT. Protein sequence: CASSQPRGNTEAFF.

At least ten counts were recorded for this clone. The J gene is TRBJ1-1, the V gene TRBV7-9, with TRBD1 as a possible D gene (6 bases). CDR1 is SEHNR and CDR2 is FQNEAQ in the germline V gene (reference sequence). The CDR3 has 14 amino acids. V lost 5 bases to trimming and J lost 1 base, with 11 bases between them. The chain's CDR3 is CASSAQQGNTEAFF. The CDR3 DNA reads TGTGCCAGCAGCGCTCAACAGGGGAACACTGAAGCTTTCTTT.

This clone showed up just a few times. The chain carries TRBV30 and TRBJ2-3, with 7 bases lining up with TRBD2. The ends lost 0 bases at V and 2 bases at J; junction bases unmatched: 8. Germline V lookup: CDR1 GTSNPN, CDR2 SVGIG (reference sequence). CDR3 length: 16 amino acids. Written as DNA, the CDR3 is TGTGCCTGGAGTGTAGCGGGGCAGAAAATCACAGATACGCAGTATTTT. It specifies CAWSVAGQKITDTQYF.

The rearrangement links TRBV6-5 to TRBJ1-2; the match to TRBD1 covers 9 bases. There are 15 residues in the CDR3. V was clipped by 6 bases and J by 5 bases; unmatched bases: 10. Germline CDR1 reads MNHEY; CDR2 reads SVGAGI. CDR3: CASSLTGGAGYGYTF. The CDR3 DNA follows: TGTGCCAGCAGCCTTACAGGGGGCGCAGGGTATGGCTACACCTTC.

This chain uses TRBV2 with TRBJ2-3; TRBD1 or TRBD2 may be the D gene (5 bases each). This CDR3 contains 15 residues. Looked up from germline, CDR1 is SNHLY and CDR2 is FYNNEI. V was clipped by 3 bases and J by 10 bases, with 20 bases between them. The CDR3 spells CASSDTGASTNAQYF. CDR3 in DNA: TGTGCCAGCAGTGACACCGGGGCCTCTACCAACGCGCAGTATTTT.

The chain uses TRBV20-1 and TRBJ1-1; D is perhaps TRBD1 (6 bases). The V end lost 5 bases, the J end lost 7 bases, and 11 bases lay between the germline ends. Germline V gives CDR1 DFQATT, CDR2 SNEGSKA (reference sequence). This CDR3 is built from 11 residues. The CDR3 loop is CSASGAHEAFF. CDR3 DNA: TGCAGTGCTTCGGGGGCCCATGAAGCTTTCTTT.

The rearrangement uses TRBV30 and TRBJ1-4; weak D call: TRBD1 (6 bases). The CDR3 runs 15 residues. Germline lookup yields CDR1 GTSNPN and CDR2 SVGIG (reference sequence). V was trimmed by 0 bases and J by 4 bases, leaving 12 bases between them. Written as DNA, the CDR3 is TGTGCCTGGAGTGTACGACTAGGGGGTAATGAAAAACTGTTTTTT. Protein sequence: CAWSVRLGGNEKLFF.